A single sample is the source of the 29 T cell receptor beta chains below, sequenced in a study of blood T cell repertoires in COVID-19. This table comes from immunoSEQ multiplex PCR, and its TCRdb copy is limited to in-frame clones, with some not included. In the table there are about 95,000 clones, 81% of which are singletons. Sequencing was carried out using peripheral blood. These receptors were obtained from a man older than 75 with COVID-19, enrolled during active disease.

The table lists this clone with a few counts. The genes are TRBV9 and TRBJ1-4, with D perhaps matching TRBD1 (5 bases). This CDR3 has 14 amino acids. Trimming took off 4 bases at V and 2 bases at J, with 9 bases between the two ends. Germline lookup yields CDR1 SGDLS and CDR2 YYNGEE. CDR3 bases: TGTGCCAGCAGCCCGGACATTACTAATGAAAAACTGTTTTTT. Translation gives CASSPDITNEKLFF.

The chain links TRBV12-3 or TRBV12-4 to TRBJ1-1; possible D gene TRBD1, 5 bases. Trimming took off 6 bases at V and 5 bases at J, with 13 bases between the two ends. The CDR3 length is 13 residues. Here the CDR3 DNA reads TGTGCCAGCAGCCCGGGGGTGGGTACTGAAGCTTTCTTT. Its translation: CASSPGVGTEAFF.

The gene calls are TRBV7-9 and TRBJ2-7; possible D gene TRBD1, 5 bases. Germline CDR1 SEHNR, CDR2 FQNEAQ (reference sequence). Trimming took off 4 bases at V and 4 bases at J, with 8 bases between the two ends. The CDR3 is 12 residues long. Written as DNA, the CDR3 is TGTGCCAGCAGCTCGCAGGGATACGAGCAGTACTTC. Amino acid sequence: CASSSQGYEQYF. Full variable domain (missing parts from reference TRBV7-9 and TRBJ2-7): DTGVSQNPRHKITKRGQNVTFRCDPISEHNRLYWYRQTLGQGPEFLTYFQNEAQLEKSRLLSDRFSAERPKGSFSTLEIQRTEQGDSAMYLCASSSQGYEQYFGPGTRLTVT.

The V gene is TRBV5-1, the J gene TRBJ2-1; possible D gene TRBD2, 7 bases. The CDR3 is 16 residues long. Trimming removed 5 bases from V and 2 bases from J, with 17 bases in between. The germline gives CDR1 SGHRS, CDR2 YFSETQ. For the CDR3, the DNA is TGCGCCAGCAGGATGGGGGGCGGGGGAACCTACAATGAGCAGTTCTTC. This encodes CASRMGGGGTYNEQFF.

The chain links TRBV5-1 to TRBJ2-5; unclear D gene. Germline V gene lookup returns CDR1 SGHRS and CDR2 YFSETQ. V was trimmed by 3 bases and J by 5 bases, leaving 11 bases between them. This CDR3 spans 13 amino acids. CDR3: CASSSRQFETQYF. CDR3 DNA sequence: TGCGCCAGCAGCTCCAGACAATTTGAGACCCAGTACTTC.

In the case of this clone: With a much larger clone just one base away, this may be a read error. The chain is built from TRBV11-2 and TRBJ2-7; 7 positions match TRBD1. Trimming took 5 bases from V and 3 from J; bases not matched to a gene: 1. The CDR3 sequence is 12 residues long. The germline CDR1 and CDR2 sequences are SGHAT and FQNNGV. The DNA for the CDR3 is TGTGCCAGCAGCCGGACAGGCTACGAGCAGTACTTC. This codes for CASSRTGYEQYF.

This clone was counted a few times. The chain couples TRBV30 to TRBJ1-1; weak D call: TRBD1 (6 bases). V lost 3 bases and J 0 bases, leaving 11 bases between the germline ends. Looked up from germline, CDR1 is GTSNPN and CDR2 is SVGIG (reference sequence). The CDR3 runs 14 residues. The CDR3: CAWRSTGLNTEAFF. CDR3 coding DNA: TGTGCCTGGAGGTCGACAGGTCTGAACACTGAAGCTTTCTTT.

This clone was seen more than once but under ten times. V usage is TRBV3-1 (or the pseudogene TRBV3-2) and J usage is TRBJ1-1; no firm D call. Trimming pared 4 bases from V and 3 bases from J, leaving 3 bases between. There are 11 residues in the CDR3. Germline loops: CDR1 LGHDT, CDR2 YNNKEL (reference sequence). CDR3 bases: TGTGCCAGCAGCCTATACACTGAAGCTTTCTTT. Protein sequence: CASSLYTEAFF.

The gene calls are TRBV7-9 and TRBJ2-7; 7 positions agree with TRBD1. The germline CDR1 and CDR2 sequences are SEHNR and FQNEAQ (reference sequence). CDR3 size: 17 residues. V was clipped by 2 bases and J by 3 bases; unmatched bases: 13. The CDR3 nucleotides are TGTGCCAGCAGCTTAATCTCGGGACAGAAGTATGTCTACGAGCAGTACTTC. This codes for CASSLISGQKYVYEQYF.

This clone was picked up one time. The gene calls are TRBV5-1 and TRBJ2-7; 7 bases line up with TRBD1. This CDR3 has 15 residues. Germline-derived CDR1 and CDR2 are SGHRS and YFSETQ. Germline trimming cut 4 bases from V and 6 bases from J; bases unmatched to any gene: 13. The CDR3 DNA sequence: TGCGCCAGCAGCCCGGCCCCCGGACAGGTGGGCGAGCAGTACTTC. Residues: CASSPAPGQVGEQYF.

This clone was counted only a few times. The genes are TRBV30 and TRBJ2-7; 7 bases align to TRBD1. CDR3 length: 14 residues. CDR1 is GTSNPN, CDR2 SVGIG, per germline (reference sequence). The J segment lost 2 bases and the V segment lost 1 base, leaving 5 bases of the junction unmatched. The DNA of the CDR3 is TGTGCCTGGAGTGCGGGACAGCTCACCTACGAGCAGTACTTC. Protein sequence: CAWSAGQLTYEQYF.

The chain uses TRBV7-2 and TRBJ2-5; D possibly corresponds to TRBD1 (6 bases). The CDR3 sequence is 15 residues long. Germline assignment: CDR1 SGHTA and CDR2 FQGNSA. Deletions cut 4 bases from V and 5 bases from J, with 17 bases between. CDR3: CASSSRQASWETQYF. DNA for the CDR3: TGTGCCAGCAGCTCCCGACAGGCATCCTGGGAGACCCAGTACTTC.

This clone was seen only a few times. The chain couples TRBV11-2 to TRBJ1-1, with TRBD1 as a possible D gene (5 bases). This CDR3 comprises 16 residues. Germline V gives CDR1 SGHAT, CDR2 FQNNGV. V lost 1 base and J lost 3, with 15 bases in between. As DNA, the CDR3 is TGTGCCAGCAGCTTAGGGGTAGGGGTTAGGTACACTGAAGCTTTCTTT. Its translation is CASSLGVGVRYTEAFF.

CDR3 region: CSVAGLAGVSEQFF. The CDR3 DNA reads TGCAGCGTTGCGGGACTAGCGGGAGTGAGTGAGCAGTTCTTC. The chain uses TRBV29-1 and TRBJ2-1; 14 bases align to TRBD2. This CDR3 region has 14 residues. V lost 4 bases to trimming and J lost 9 bases; unmatched junction nucleotides: 5. CDR1 is SQVTM, CDR2 ANQGSEA, per germline.

The chain couples TRBV29-1 to TRBJ2-7, with TRBD1 identical over 9 bases. The germline V gene has CDR1 SQVTM and CDR2 ANQGSEA. V lost 6 bases to trimming and J lost 5 bases; unmatched junction nucleotides: 8. The CDR3 spans 13 residues. The CDR3 here is CSVPGTGRNEQYF. As DNA, the CDR3 is TGCAGCGTCCCAGGGACAGGGCGCAACGAGCAGTACTTC.

In this sample, this clone turned up a few times. This rearrangement joins TRBV14 to TRBJ1-4; 8 bases line up with TRBD1. From germline, CDR1 is SGHDN and CDR2 FVKESK. V lost 5 bases and J lost 7; bases outside the gene matches: 6. CDR3 length: 14 residues. CDR3 DNA sequence: TGTGCCAGCAGCTTACAGGGGGTTGGTGAAAAACTGTTTTTT. Residues: CASSLQGVGEKLFF.

This chain uses TRBV5-1 with TRBJ1-1; D perhaps matches TRBD1 (6 bases). Trimming removed 2 bases from V and 3 bases from J, with 11 bases in between. Germline V gene lookup returns CDR1 SGHRS and CDR2 YFSETQ. This CDR3 has 14 residues. CDR3 nucleotides: TGCGCCAGCAGCTTAGGGGGAAGGGACACTGAAGCTTTCTTT. Translated: CASSLGGRDTEAFF.

V usage is TRBV3-1 (or the pseudogene TRBV3-2) and J usage is TRBJ2-5, with 9 bases identical to TRBD1. With 0 bases clipped from V and 10 bases from J, the junction kept 6 bases outside the gene matches. Germline-derived CDR1 and CDR2 are LGHDT and YNNKEL (reference sequence). The CDR3 covers 14 residues. The CDR3 region is CASSQDLGQGNQYF. The CDR3 DNA follows: TGTGCCAGCAGCCAAGATCTGGGACAGGGAAACCAGTACTTC.

This clone was found a few times. V gene TRBV5-1 combines with J gene TRBJ2-2; D perhaps matches TRBD1 (6 bases). V was shortened by 7 bases and J by 1 base, with 17 bases between the two germline ends. Germline V gene lookup returns CDR1 SGHRS and CDR2 YFSETQ. The CDR3 has 16 residues. CDR3 DNA sequence: TGCGCCAGCGGCTACGTACAGGGTCGGAACACCGGGGAGCTGTTTTTT. This sequence encodes CASGYVQGRNTGELFF.

This sequence joins TRBV25-1 and TRBJ2-1; D possibly corresponds to TRBD2 (5 bases). This CDR3 spans 13 amino acids. V lost 3 bases and J 7 bases, leaving 10 bases between the germline ends. The germline gives CDR1 MGHDK, CDR2 SYGVNS. The CDR3 spells CASSDYPGNEQFF. In DNA form, the CDR3 reads TGTGCCAGCAGTGACTACCCGGGGAATGAGCAGTTCTTC.

CDR3: CASSYSRGNQPQHF. As DNA, the CDR3 is TGTGCCAGCAGTTACTCACGGGGGAATCAGCCCCAGCATTTT. This rearrangement joins TRBV6-2 or TRBV6-3 to TRBJ1-5; TRBD1 is a possible D gene (5 bases). The V gene's germline CDR1 is MNHEY and CDR2 SVGEGT. The CDR3 length is 14 residues. Trimming stripped 0 bases from V and 4 bases from J, with 7 bases between.

The chain has TRBV7-9 and TRBJ2-7; D gene unclear. Germline loops: CDR1 SEHNR, CDR2 FQNEAQ (reference sequence). The CDR3 has 11 residues. Trimming pared 2 bases from V and 5 bases from J, leaving 4 bases between. In DNA form, the CDR3 reads TGTGCCAGCAGCTTACATGACGAGCAGTACTTC. Its protein is CASSLHDEQYF.

The chain couples TRBV18 to TRBJ2-1; 7 bases align to TRBD2. Germline V gene data show CDR1 as KGHSH and CDR2 as LQKENI. The CDR3 runs to 15 residues. V shed 6 bases and J 5 bases; nucleotides not matched to a gene: 10. The CDR3 spells CASSRGLEGHNEQFF. Here the CDR3 DNA reads TGTGCCAGCTCCCGCGGACTAGAGGGGCACAATGAGCAGTTCTTC.

This chain connects TRBV19 to TRBJ2-1; 7 bases map to TRBD2. This CDR3 region has 16 residues. V trimming: 2 bases; J trimming: 6 bases; junction bases outside the gene matches: 10. The germline gives CDR1 LNHDA, CDR2 SQIVND (reference sequence). The CDR3 reads CASSISSGGSFNEQFF. CDR3 DNA sequence: TGTGCCAGTAGTATATCCTCCGGCGGGAGTTTCAATGAGCAGTTCTTC. The variable domain in full, completed from reference TRBV19 and TRBJ2-1, reads DGGITQSPKYLFRKEGQNVTLSCEQNLNHDAMYWYRQDPGQGLRLIYYSQIVNDFQKGDIAEGYSVSREKKESFPLTVTSAQKNPTAFYLCASSISSGGSFNEQFFGPGTRLTVL.

This clone was found a few times. The V and J genes are TRBV15 and TRBJ2-7; 8 bases are shared with TRBD1. The CDR3 loop spans 15 amino acids. CDR1 is LNHNV and CDR2 is YYDKDF in the germline V gene (reference sequence). J lost 4 bases, V lost 5 bases, and 10 bases had no gene match. CDR3 residues: CATSGLGQGSYEQYF. In nucleotides, the CDR3 is TGTGCCACCAGCGGCCTTGGACAGGGCAGTTACGAGCAGTACTTC.

The J gene is TRBJ2-7, the V gene TRBV18, with TRBD2 identical over 14 bases. The trim removed 3 bases at V and 6 bases at J, leaving 1 base unmatched. The length of the CDR3 is 14 residues. CDR1 KGHSH and CDR2 LQKENI come from the germline V gene. As DNA, the CDR3 is TGTGCCAGCTCACCGGGACTAGCGGGAGTCGAGCAGTACTTC. It yields the protein CASSPGLAGVEQYF.

The chain uses TRBV5-1 and TRBJ2-3, with 11 positions matching TRBD2. With V trimmed by 1 base and J by 3 bases, 7 bases remained unmatched. Germline assignment: CDR1 SGHRS and CDR2 YFSETQ. The CDR3 is made up of 17 amino acids. CDR3 sequence (DNA): TGCGCCAGCAGCTTGACCCAAACTAGCGGGGGTACAGATACGCAGTATTTT. Amino acid sequence: CASSLTQTSGGTDTQYF.

This clone was detected only a few times. The rearrangement links TRBV30 to TRBJ2-1; 9 bases match TRBD1. This CDR3 has 19 residues. Germline-derived CDR1 and CDR2 are GTSNPN and SVGIG (reference sequence). Germline trimming cut 2 bases from V and 7 bases from J; bases unmatched to any gene: 21. The CDR3 is CAWSQGHGQGFVRANEQFF. DNA of the CDR3: TGTGCCTGGAGTCAAGGGCACGGACAGGGGTTTGTAAGGGCTAATGAGCAGTTCTTC.

The chain links TRBV5-1 to TRBJ2-6, with 8 bases lining up with TRBD1. This CDR3 is built from 17 residues. V shed 4 bases and J 0 bases; nucleotides not matched to a gene: 6. Germline CDR1 and CDR2: SGHRS and YFSETQ. The DNA of the CDR3 is TGCGCCAGCAGCGTGGGACAGGCCCTCTCTGGGGCCAACGTCCTGACTTTC. As protein: CASSVGQALSGANVLTF. Full variable domain (rest looked up from reference TRBV5-1 and TRBJ2-6): KAGVTQTPRYLIKTRGQQVTLSCSPISGHRSVSWYQQTPGQGLQFLFEYFSETQRNKGNFPGRFSGRQFSNSRSEMNVSTLELGDSALYLCASSVGQALSGANVLTFGAGSRLTVL.